This paragraph covers one T cell receptor beta chain sequence. The data belong to a study of PD-L1 blockade in urothelial cancer. About the study: Of 29 to 30 patients, almost 26 were males with bladder-origin urothelial cancer.

A spike-in of synthetic TCR analog templates was added to each PCR. Profiled with immunoSEQ multiplex PCR; TCRdb holds only in-frame clones, not every one. This table holds approximately 40,000 clones, 80% to 90% found once. Time point noted: peripheral blood 6 weeks after treatment start. Pretreatment and on-treatment blood mononuclear cell samples were taken, totaling between 1 and 8 time points per patient. V lost 5 bases, J lost 4 bases, and 15 bases stayed unmatched. The CDR3 consists of 18 residues. From germline, CDR1 is LNHDA and CDR2 SQIVND (reference sequence). The J gene is TRBJ2-2, the V gene TRBV19, with 8 nucleotides matching TRBD2. Material: PBMCs, obtained around atezolizumab (anti-PD-L1) treatment. The receptor comes from a man aged 55 to 69 with urothelial cancer. The CDR3 loop is CASSSRRGLAGGTGELFF. CDR3 in DNA: TGTGCCAGTAGTTCCCGGAGGGGTTTGGCGGGAGGCACCGGGGAGCTGTTTTTT.